The 20 T cell receptor beta chains in this list originate from one sample, sequenced in a study of cytomegalovirus exposure and HLA in healthy donors. PCR involved 60 Vbeta and 13 Jbeta primers. The table came from immunoSEQ multiplex PCR; TCRdb's copy has only in-frame clones and leaves some out. The sample consists of under 140,000 clones, approximately 80% of them appearing once. Sequencing was performed on PBMCs. These receptors originate from an older woman in good health and CMV-seropositive.

This chain links TRBV28 with TRBJ1-3; a weak D match, TRBD1 (5 bases). From germline, CDR1 is MDHEN and CDR2 SYDVKM. The CDR3 sequence is 15 residues long. V was cut by 4 bases and J by 1 base, with 11 bases left in between. The CDR3 is CASSSRGGSGNTIYF. For the CDR3, the DNA is TGTGCCAGCAGTTCTCGGGGGGGGTCTGGAAACACCATATATTTT.

The chain couples TRBV11-1 to TRBJ2-7; 11 bases fit TRBD2. CDR1 and CDR2 (germline): SGHAT, FQDESV (reference sequence). The CDR3 runs 15 residues. After removal of 5 bases from V and 0 bases from J, the junction contained 3 bases not matched to a gene. Here the CDR3 DNA reads TGTGCCAGCAGCACCCTAGCGGGGGGCTCCTACGAGCAGTACTTC. This sequence encodes CASSTLAGGSYEQYF. Full variable domain (rest looked up from reference TRBV11-1 and TRBJ2-7): EAEVAQSPRYKITEKSQAVAFWCDPISGHATLYWYRQILGQGPELLVQFQDESVVDDSQLPKDRFSAERLKGVDSTLKIQPAELGDSAMYLCASSTLAGGSYEQYFGPGTRLTVT.

This clone came up a few times. J is TRBJ2-7 and V is TRBV19; D is ambiguous. With 1 base removed from V and 0 bases from J, the gap between germline ends came to 7 bases. CDR1 is LNHDA, CDR2 SQIVND, per germline (reference sequence). The CDR3 covers 14 residues. The CDR3 region has the DNA TGTGCCAGTAGTATAGCCCAGAACTCCTACGAGCAGTACTTC. Amino acids: CASSIAQNSYEQYF.

This clone came up a few times. The CDR3 protein is CASSEAENTEAFF. CDR3 sequence (DNA): TGTGCCAGCAGTGAGGCAGAGAACACTGAAGCTTTCTTT. The rearrangement links TRBV6-1 to TRBJ1-1; D not resolved. Germline-derived CDR1 and CDR2 are MNHNS and SASEGT. Trimming pared 3 bases from V and 1 base from J, leaving 6 bases between. This CDR3 region has 13 residues.

This clone was seen only a few times. The chain carries TRBV5-1 and TRBJ2-7; 7 nucleotides align to TRBD1. The CDR3 runs 13 residues. Germline V gives CDR1 SGHRS, CDR2 YFSETQ. V was pared by 0 bases and J by 4 bases, with 1 base of the junction left unmatched. The CDR3 coding sequence is TGCGCCAGCAGCTTGGACAGGGGATACGAGCAGTACTTC. The encoded protein is CASSLDRGYEQYF.

The rearrangement links TRBV18 to TRBJ1-2; D ambiguous. There are 15 residues in the CDR3. Germline loops: CDR1 KGHSH, CDR2 LQKENI. Trimming removed 3 bases at V and 5 bases at J, with 16 bases between. In DNA, the CDR3 is TGTGCCAGCTCACCCGCGCATGACACACAATATGGCTACACCTTC. Translation gives CASSPAHDTQYGYTF.

Concerning this clone itself: The junction departs from germline at one end; a sequencing error may be responsible. This CDR3 is CSSSSVGLVGYEQYF. CDR3 DNA: TGTTCCAGCAGCTCCGTGGGACTAGTGGGCTACGAGCAGTACTTC. J is TRBJ2-7 and V is TRBV7-9; 8 bases match TRBD2. Germline V gene lookup returns CDR1 SEHNR and CDR2 FQNEAQ (reference sequence). CDR3 length: 15 residues.

This rearrangement joins TRBV9 to TRBJ2-7; D is possibly TRBD2 (5 bases). Germline CDR1 SGDLS, CDR2 YYNGEE. Deletions cut 0 bases from V and 4 bases from J, with 11 bases between. This CDR3 contains 14 residues. Here the CDR3 DNA reads TGTGCCAGCAGCGTAGAACTAGGGTTGTACGAGCAGTACTTC. This translates into CASSVELGLYEQYF. Variable domain in full (rest from reference TRBV9 and TRBJ2-7): DSGVTQTPKHLITATGQRVTLRCSPRSGDLSVYWYQQSLDQGLQFLIQYYNGEERAKGNILERFSAQQFPDLHSELNLSSLELGDSALYFCASSVELGLYEQYFGPGTRLTVT.

This chain joins TRBV29-1 and TRBJ1-2, with D perhaps TRBD1 (5 bases). Germline CDR1 and CDR2: SQVTM and ANQGSEA. V lost 3 bases, J lost 4 bases, and 12 bases lay in between. The CDR3 is 13 residues long. Written as DNA, the CDR3 is TGCAGCGTTGATATTGGGCAGGGCTATGGCTACACCTTC. It translates to CSVDIGQGYGYTF.

The genes are TRBV18 and TRBJ1-1; no reliable D call. Trimming left V 1 base short and J 1 base short, with 13 bases between. The CDR3 is made up of 16 amino acids. The germline V gene has CDR1 KGHSH and CDR2 LQKENI. The CDR3 sequence is CASSPRATQANTEAFF. The CDR3 nucleotides are TGTGCCAGCTCACCACGGGCAACCCAGGCGAACACTGAAGCTTTCTTT.

In its sample, this clone was seen once. This chain links TRBV5-4 with TRBJ2-1; weak D call: TRBD2 (6 bases). The CDR3 loop spans 17 amino acids. Germline CDR1 reads SGHNT; CDR2 reads YYREEE (reference sequence). V was pared by 4 bases and J by 4 bases, with 21 bases between. CDR3 bases: TGTGCCAGCAGCGGGGACTCCTCCGTACCTTCATACAATGAGCAGTTCTTC. This translates into CASSGDSSVPSYNEQFF.

This clone was seen repeatedly, ten times or more. The gene calls are TRBV18 and TRBJ1-3, with 10 positions matching TRBD1. Germline V lookup: CDR1 KGHSH, CDR2 LQKENI. This CDR3 has 16 residues. With 6 bases clipped from V and 4 bases from J, the junction kept 9 bases outside the gene matches. Written as DNA, the CDR3 is TGTGCCAGCTCGGCCCAGGGACAGGGGAACGGAAACACCATATATTTT. It translates to CASSAQGQGNGNTIYF.

The V gene is TRBV19, the J gene TRBJ2-7; TRBD2 aligns across 9 bases. The CDR3 loop spans 16 amino acids. With 3 bases clipped from V and 3 bases from J, the junction kept 9 bases outside the gene matches. Per the germline V gene, CDR1 is LNHDA and CDR2 is SQIVND (reference sequence). CDR3 protein: CASSIFLAAGGYEQYF. The DNA of the CDR3 is TGTGCCAGTAGTATCTTCTTGGCAGCGGGGGGCTACGAGCAGTACTTC.

This clone appeared a few times. The J gene is TRBJ1-4, the V gene TRBV19; weak D call: TRBD1 (5 bases). V gave up 5 bases and J gave up 7 bases, with 14 bases separating them. The CDR3 runs to 14 residues. Germline-derived CDR1 and CDR2 are LNHDA and SQIVND (reference sequence). The CDR3 protein is CASSDREYREKLFF. The CDR3 DNA follows: TGTGCCAGTAGTGACAGAGAGTACCGTGAAAAACTGTTTTTT.

This clone was recorded at least ten times. The CDR3 spells CASSRGTDGNTIYF. The CDR3 nucleotides read TGCGCCAGCAGCCGGGGGACAGATGGAAACACCATATATTTT. The chain recombines TRBV10-2 with TRBJ1-3; 7 bases are shared with TRBD1. CDR1 WSHSY and CDR2 SAAADI come from the germline V gene. The CDR3 consists of 14 residues. Trimming cost V 6 bases and J 3 bases; bases outside gene matches: 5.

This clone has only a few counts. The rearrangement uses TRBV4-1 and TRBJ2-7; weak D call: TRBD1 (6 bases). V shed 3 bases and J shed 0 bases, with 9 bases lying between them. Germline CDR1 is MGHRA and CDR2 is YSYEKL. This CDR3 contains 14 residues. CDR3 bases: TGCGCCAGCAGCCACCCAGGGGACTCCTACGAGCAGTACTTC. It specifies CASSHPGDSYEQYF.

The V and J genes are TRBV10-3 and TRBJ2-1; 10 bases fit TRBD2. After removal of 4 bases from V and 8 bases from J, the junction contained 11 bases not matched to a gene. From germline, CDR1 is ENHRY and CDR2 SYGVKD. The CDR3 has 16 residues. Here the CDR3 reads CAISGGGASGRYEQFF. CDR3 DNA sequence: TGTGCCATCAGTGGAGGGGGGGCTAGCGGGAGATATGAGCAGTTCTTC.

The CDR3 sequence: CASSLMASGSVTQETQYF. Written as DNA, the CDR3 is TGCGCCAGCAGCTTGATGGCTAGCGGGAGTGTGACACAAGAGACCCAGTACTTC. V gene TRBV5-1 combines with J gene TRBJ2-5; 10 positions agree with TRBD2. The CDR3 sequence is 18 residues long. Germline trimming cut 1 base from V and 2 bases from J; bases unmatched to any gene: 11. The germline gives CDR1 SGHRS, CDR2 YFSETQ.

This clone was found a few times. The chain uses TRBV30 and TRBJ2-1; D remains ambiguous. Deletions cut 2 bases from V and 1 base from J, with 21 bases between. The CDR3 is 18 amino acids. Germline V CDR1 and CDR2: GTSNPN, SVGIG (reference sequence). CDR3 in amino acids: CAWSKLVLRILSYNEQFF. DNA of the CDR3: TGTGCCTGGAGTAAACTGGTTCTGCGCATTCTATCCTACAATGAGCAGTTCTTC.

The V gene is TRBV5-4, the J gene TRBJ2-5; 7 nucleotides agree with TRBD1. The CDR3 totals 13 residues. The V gene end was trimmed by 6 bases and the J gene end by 5 bases; junction bases not matched to a gene: 7. Germline CDR1 reads SGHNT; CDR2 reads YYREEE (reference sequence). The chain's CDR3 is CASTKTGSETQYF. CDR3 nucleotide sequence: TGTGCCAGCACCAAGACAGGGTCCGAGACCCAGTACTTC.